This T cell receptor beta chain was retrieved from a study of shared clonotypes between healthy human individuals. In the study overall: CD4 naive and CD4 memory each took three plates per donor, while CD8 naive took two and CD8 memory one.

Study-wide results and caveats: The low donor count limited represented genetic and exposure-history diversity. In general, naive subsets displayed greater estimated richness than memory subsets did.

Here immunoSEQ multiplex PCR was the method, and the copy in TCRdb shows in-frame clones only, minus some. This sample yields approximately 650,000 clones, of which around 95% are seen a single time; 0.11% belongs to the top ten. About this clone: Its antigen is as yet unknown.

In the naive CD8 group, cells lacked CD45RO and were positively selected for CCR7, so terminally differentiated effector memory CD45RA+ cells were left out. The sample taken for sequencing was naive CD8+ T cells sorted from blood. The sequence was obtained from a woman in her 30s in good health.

The CDR3 region has the DNA TGTGCCAGCAGCCCCGGAAAGTCTACAACTAATGAAAAACTGTTTTTT. Amino acids: CASSPGKSTTNEKLFF. The V gene is TRBV7-6, the J gene TRBJ1-4; D unclear. Trimming shortened V by 5 bases and J by 0 bases, and 13 bases separated the two germline ends. Germline CDR1 reads SGHVS; CDR2 reads FNYEAQ. The CDR3 length is 16 residues.